The 11 T cell receptor beta chains given below trace back to one sample, sequenced in a study of vaccination and CD4 T cells after COVID-19. Researchers used the Oncomine TCR Beta short-read assay to sequence DNA from cultured CD4+ T cells. One entry per CDR3 protein, called by TCRdb with MiXCR from the PCR reads. The sample yields over 10,000 distinct CDR3 sequences, roughly 75% seen once. This sample's treatment: 10-day PBMC culture with coronavirus spike peptide pools or control peptides (ViraFEST assay). No antigen has been assigned to these receptors. Sequencing was carried out using CD4+ T cells from blood, cultured in vitro. These receptors were obtained from a human donor who had recovered from COVID-19.

The V and J genes are TRBV6-1 and TRBJ2-7, with D hard to call. The V gene's germline CDR1 is MNHNS and CDR2 SASEGT. With 3 bases removed from V and 4 bases from J, the gap between germline ends came to 4 bases. CDR3 length: 11 amino acids. CDR3 loop: CASSDVYEQYF. In DNA, the CDR3 is TGTGCCAGCAGTGACGTATACGAGCAGTACTTC.

The chain joins TRBV5-4 to TRBJ1-1, with D unclear. CDR1 and CDR2 from the germline V gene are SGHNT and YYREEE (reference sequence). The CDR3 sequence is 14 residues long. V lost 1 base, J lost 3 bases, and 10 bases lay in between. In DNA form, the CDR3 reads TGTGCCAGCAGCTTGCGGGTTCTGGACACTGAAGCTTTCTTT. It is translated as CASSLRVLDTEAFF.

The CDR3 nucleotides are TGCAGTGCTAGAGAAGGACAGGGCCTTAGCTATGGCTACACCTTC. Its protein product is CSAREGQGLSYGYTF. The chain is built from TRBV20-1 and TRBJ1-2, with 8 bases lining up with TRBD1. V was pared by 0 bases and J by 4 bases, with 7 bases of the junction left unmatched. The CDR3 contains 15 residues. From germline, CDR1 is DFQATT and CDR2 SNEGSKA (reference sequence).

This clonotype was recorded a few times. The chain couples TRBV20-1 to TRBJ1-2; no clear D gene. Looked up from germline, CDR1 is DFQATT and CDR2 is SNEGSKA (reference sequence). CDR3 length: 11 residues. Trimming cost V 1 base and J 4 bases, with 4 bases left between them. The CDR3 nucleotides read TGCAGTGCTAGAGGGGTCTATGGCTACACCTTC. It yields the protein CSARGVYGYTF.

The chain recombines TRBV5-6 with TRBJ1-1; a weak D match, TRBD1 (6 bases). CDR1 SGHDT and CDR2 YYEEEE come from the germline V gene. The CDR3 length is 15 residues. The V gene lost 6 bases and the J gene lost 1 base, with 16 bases spanning the gap. CDR3 nucleotides: TGTGCCAGCATCAAACCGGGACAAAGGAACACTGAAGCTTTCTTT. Translated, it gives CASIKPGQRNTEAFF.

The gene calls are TRBV20-1 and TRBJ2-3; 7 positions match TRBD2. Germline CDR1 reads DFQATT; CDR2 reads SNEGSKA (reference sequence). This CDR3 is 15 amino acids long. Trimming cost V 2 bases and J 7 bases; bases outside gene matches: 12. The CDR3 region is CSARTAGAYLNTQYF. DNA for the CDR3: TGCAGTGCTAGAACTGCGGGAGCCTACCTGAATACGCAGTATTTT.

The chain is built from TRBV19 and TRBJ1-1, with D possibly matching TRBD1 (5 bases). Germline CDR1 and CDR2: LNHDA and SQIVND (reference sequence). Trimming removed 4 bases from V and 5 bases from J, with 14 bases in between. The CDR3 is 14 amino acids. CDR3 in DNA: TGTGCCAGTAGTACAGACAGAAAGAGGACTGAAGCTTTCTTT. Translated: CASSTDRKRTEAFF.

The chain couples TRBV2 to TRBJ1-6, with TRBD1 matching 7 bases. Germline V gene sequence: CDR1 SNHLY, CDR2 FYNNEI. The CDR3 is 14 amino acids. V trimming: 2 bases; J trimming: 10 bases; junction bases outside the gene matches: 5. CDR3 sequence (DNA): TGTGCCAGCAGTGAACAGGGGGTAGGGTCACCCCTCCACTTT. Residues: CASSEQGVGSPLHF.

This clonotype came up a few times. This rearrangement joins TRBV6-5 to TRBJ1-5; possible D gene TRBD1, 5 bases. This CDR3 has 14 residues. The germline V gene has CDR1 MNHEY and CDR2 SVGAGI. V dropped 2 bases and J dropped 5 bases, with 10 bases sitting between them. The CDR3 loop is CASSYKLRDQPQHF. For the CDR3, the DNA is TGTGCCAGCAGTTACAAGCTCAGGGATCAGCCCCAGCATTTT.

The chain uses TRBV6-5 and TRBJ2-3, with 9 bases aligning to TRBD2. Germline-derived CDR1 and CDR2 are MNHEY and SVGAGI. The V segment lost 4 bases and the J segment 0 bases; nucleotides outside the gene matches: 8. This CDR3 has 17 residues. The CDR3 loop is CASSWRSGRFSTDTQYF. CDR3 DNA sequence: TGTGCCAGCAGTTGGAGAAGCGGGAGGTTCAGCACAGATACGCAGTATTTT.

Judged by abundance, this clonotype is medium-sized. The chain has TRBV27 and TRBJ1-6, with D possibly matching TRBD1 (6 bases). V gave up 2 bases and J gave up 7 bases, with 18 bases separating them. The CDR3 is made up of 17 amino acids. CDR1 and CDR2 from the germline V gene are MNHEY and SMNVEV (reference sequence). CDR3 loop: CASSLSPDRSQNSPLHF. CDR3 in DNA: TGTGCCAGCAGTTTAAGCCCCGACAGGAGCCAGAATTCACCCCTCCACTTT.